Listed here are 31 T cell receptor beta chains from one sample, sequenced in a study of blood T cells in healthy people across ages. PCR was performed a second time for about 6 to 12 cycles using a sample-barcoded 5' primer and a J-beta primer mix. One entry per CDR3 protein, called by TCRdb with MiXCR from the 5' RACE reads. The sample has about 1.4 million distinct CDR3 sequences; approximately 63% are singletons. Sequenced input: blood. The receptors come from a man aged 18 to 30 in good health.

CDR3 nucleotides: TGTGCCACCAGCGTCCGGGACAGGGTTGGGGAAAAACTGTTTTTT. Its protein product is CATSVRDRVGEKLFF. The V gene is TRBV15, the J gene TRBJ1-4, with 9 bases lining up with TRBD1. Germline V gene lookup returns CDR1 LNHNV and CDR2 YYDKDF (reference sequence). Losses at the gene ends were 5 bases for V and 8 bases for J; bases not matched to a gene: 9. CDR3 length equals 15 residues.

The chain links TRBV7-9 to TRBJ1-4; D is unclear. V was shortened by 6 bases and J by 5 bases, with 7 bases between the two germline ends. The CDR3 is made up of 12 amino acids. CDR1 and CDR2 from the germline V gene are SEHNR and FQNEAQ (reference sequence). Here the CDR3 reads CASSRLNEKLFF. The DNA of the CDR3 is TGTGCCAGCAGTCGTTTGAATGAAAAACTGTTTTTT.

J is TRBJ2-1 and V is TRBV27; D gene unclear. This CDR3 has 13 residues. The V and J ends lost 1 base and 2 bases respectively, with 3 bases between them. Germline lookup yields CDR1 MNHEY and CDR2 SMNVEV (reference sequence). CDR3 protein: CASSLFTYNEQFF. The CDR3 DNA reads TGTGCCAGCAGTTTATTTACCTACAATGAGCAGTTCTTC.

The rearrangement uses TRBV10-3 and TRBJ2-2, with 8 nucleotides matching TRBD2. The CDR3 is made up of 15 amino acids. CDR1 ENHRY and CDR2 SYGVKD come from the germline V gene. Trimming took 6 bases from V and 1 from J; bases not matched to a gene: 4. The CDR3 protein is CAIRDAGGNTGELFF. The CDR3 bases are TGTGCCATCAGGGACGCGGGAGGGAACACCGGGGAGCTGTTTTTT.

The rearrangement links TRBV18 to TRBJ2-5; 8 bases match TRBD1. The end of the DNA fits TRBJ2-7 better, so the J call may be wrong. Looked up from germline, CDR1 is KGHSH and CDR2 is LQKENI. The CDR3 has 15 residues. The CDR3 sequence: CASSNAGTGEYEQYF. In DNA form, the CDR3 reads TGTGCCAGCTCAAATGCAGGGACAGGCGAATACGAGCAGTACTTC.

The chain combines TRBV4-1 with TRBJ2-7, with 10 positions matching TRBD2. V gave up 4 bases and J gave up 2 bases; unmatched junction bases: 11. Germline V gene sequence: CDR1 MGHRA, CDR2 YSYEKL. The CDR3 is made up of 17 amino acids. CDR3 sequence: CASSPNVLAGATYEQYF. The CDR3 DNA reads as TGCGCCAGCAGCCCCAACGTTCTAGCGGGAGCTACCTACGAGCAGTACTTC.

This clonotype was detected only once. The chain couples TRBV13 to TRBJ2-7; the match to TRBD2 covers 7 bases. This CDR3 is 15 amino acids long. V gave up 4 bases and J gave up 0 bases; unmatched junction bases: 6. Germline V gene lookup returns CDR1 PRHDT and CDR2 FYEKMQ (reference sequence). As DNA, the CDR3 is TGTGCCAGCAGCTCCAGAGCGGGAAGCTCCTACGAGCAGTACTTC. This codes for CASSSRAGSSYEQYF.

J is TRBJ2-4 and V is TRBV29-1, with unresolved D. This CDR3 is 13 amino acids long. V was trimmed by 8 bases and J by 8 bases, leaving 19 bases between them. CDR1 is SQVTM, CDR2 ANQGSEA, per germline. The CDR3, as DNA: TGCAGCCTTTTAACTGGGCTAAACGACATTCAGTACTTC. It codes for CSLLTGLNDIQYF.

This clonotype was detected a few times. The chain has TRBV12-3 or TRBV12-4 and TRBJ2-7; tentative D call: TRBD2 (5 bases). This CDR3 is built from 12 residues. Trimming cost V 2 bases and J 7 bases, with 9 bases left between them. The DNA for the CDR3 is TGTGCCAGCAGTTTAAGCGGCTGGGAGCAGTACTTC. This sequence encodes CASSLSGWEQYF.

J is TRBJ2-1 and V is TRBV6-2 or TRBV6-3; 7 nucleotides line up with TRBD2. The CDR3 has 16 residues. Germline CDR1 reads MNHEY; CDR2 reads SVGEGT. Losses at the gene ends were 6 bases for V and 6 bases for J; bases not matched to a gene: 14. CDR3 DNA sequence: TGTGCCAGCAGCCCTGGGGGAGCGGGGCTTTTCAATGAGCAGTTCTTC. Its protein product is CASSPGGAGLFNEQFF.

The genes are TRBV15 and TRBJ2-4, with D possibly being TRBD1 (6 bases). TRBJ2-7 matches the DNA end more closely, so the J call is doubtful. CDR3 length: 13 residues. Looked up from germline, CDR1 is LNHNV and CDR2 is YYDKDF (reference sequence). The CDR3 nucleotides read TGTGCCACCAAAGGAGGCGAGGGGGACGAGCAGTACTTC. Translating it yields CATKGGEGDEQYF.

The rearrangement uses TRBV5-1 and TRBJ2-1; D perhaps matches TRBD2 (5 bases). This CDR3 has 17 residues. The germline V and J ends were trimmed by 4 bases and 0 bases, with 17 bases remaining between them. Germline V gene lookup returns CDR1 SGHRS and CDR2 YFSETQ. CDR3 coding DNA: TGCGCCAGCAGCCCCACCGATTGGGAGAGCTCCTACAATGAGCAGTTCTTC. It is translated as CASSPTDWESSYNEQFF.

V and J are TRBV7-2 and TRBJ2-1; 9 bases agree with TRBD2. Germline V CDR1 and CDR2: SGHTA, FQGNSA. The J segment lost 5 bases and the V segment lost 1 base, leaving 6 bases of the junction unmatched. This CDR3 region has 16 residues. The CDR3 DNA reads as TGTGCCAGCAGCTTAGTGGGCGGGAGGGTAAACAATGAGCAGTTCTTC. This encodes CASSLVGGRVNNEQFF.

The J gene is TRBJ1-4, the V gene TRBV20-1; D may be TRBD1 (6 bases). This CDR3 spans 15 amino acids. The germline V and J ends were trimmed by 2 bases and 7 bases, with 17 bases remaining between them. Germline V CDR1 and CDR2: DFQATT, SNEGSKA (reference sequence). The CDR3 loop is CSARFLGGRGEKLFF. Here the CDR3 DNA reads TGCAGTGCTAGATTCCTTGGGGGGCGGGGTGAAAAACTGTTTTTT.

The chain combines TRBV30 with TRBJ2-3, with D unclear. The CDR3 totals 13 residues. Per the germline V gene, CDR1 is GTSNPN and CDR2 is SVGIG (reference sequence). Deletions cut 4 bases from V and 4 bases from J, with 12 bases between. The CDR3 DNA follows: TGTGCCTGGATTGCACGAGAGGCAGATACGCAGTATTTT. Translation: CAWIAREADTQYF. The whole variable domain, filled in from reference TRBV30 and TRBJ2-3, reads SQTIHQWPATLVQPVGSPLSLECTVEGTSNPNLYWYRQAAGRGLQLLFYSVGIGQISSEVPQNLSASRPQDRQFILSSKKLLLSDSGFYLCAWIAREADTQYFGPGTRLTVL.

Worth noting for this clonotype: The junction shows a germline mismatch at one end, possibly a read error. The chain is built from TRBV2 and TRBJ2-3; 7 bases line up with TRBD1. Germline CDR1 is SNHLY and CDR2 is FYNNEI. The CDR3 loop spans 14 amino acids. This CDR3 reads CASSEGPGGDTQYF. The DNA for the CDR3 is TGTGCCAGCAGCGAAGGTCCAGGGGGTGATACGCAGTATTTT.

The chain is built from TRBV11-2 and TRBJ2-7; no firm D call. Trimming removed 0 bases from V and 3 bases from J, with 9 bases in between. Looked up from germline, CDR1 is SGHAT and CDR2 is FQNNGV. The CDR3 consists of 14 residues. CDR3 region: CASSLDLRIYEQYF. Written as DNA, the CDR3 is TGTGCCAGCAGCTTAGATTTACGGATCTACGAGCAGTACTTC.

This clonotype came up many times. CDR3: CASSQARISTDTQYF. CDR3 bases: TGTGCCAGCAGCCAAGCGAGGATAAGCACAGATACGCAGTATTTT. The gene calls are TRBV3-1 and TRBJ2-3; D remains unclear. Per the germline V gene, CDR1 is LGHDT and CDR2 is YNNKEL (reference sequence). The V gene lost 1 base and the J gene lost 0 bases, with 8 bases spanning the gap. The CDR3 spans 15 residues.

The V gene is TRBV19, the J gene TRBJ2-7; perhaps TRBD1 as D (6 bases). The CDR3 is made up of 13 amino acids. Per the germline V gene, CDR1 is LNHDA and CDR2 is SQIVND (reference sequence). Trimming took 6 bases from V and 0 from J, leaving 9 bases between them. The CDR3 reads CASSGTPSYEQYF. The CDR3 DNA follows: TGTGCCAGTAGCGGGACACCCTCCTACGAGCAGTACTTC.

V gene TRBV11-1 combines with J gene TRBJ1-2, with no clear D. Trimming stripped 3 bases from V and 8 bases from J, with 19 bases between. In germline, CDR1 is SGHAT, CDR2 FQDESV (reference sequence). This CDR3 spans 15 amino acids. The CDR3 reads CASSFSGPSMEGYTF. For the CDR3, the DNA is TGTGCCAGCAGCTTCTCTGGTCCATCCATGGAGGGCTACACCTTC.

This clonotype occurred a few times. The chain couples TRBV7-9 to TRBJ1-6, with D unclear. The CDR3 covers 12 residues. The V end lost 5 bases, the J end lost 13 bases, and 12 bases lay between the germline ends. Per germline, CDR1 SEHNR and CDR2 FQNEAQ (reference sequence). CDR3 DNA: TGTGCCAGCAGCACCACACCGGCCCCCCTCCACTTT. Protein: CASSTTPAPLHF.

This clonotype turned up a few times. The rearrangement links TRBV5-1 to TRBJ1-5; no clear D gene. The CDR3 length is 15 residues. Trimming stripped 0 bases from V and 0 bases from J, with 7 bases between. Germline V gene sequence: CDR1 SGHRS, CDR2 YFSETQ. This chain's CDR3 is CASSLGGISNQPQHF. Here the CDR3 DNA reads TGCGCCAGCAGCTTGGGAGGGATTAGCAATCAGCCCCAGCATTTT.

This clonotype was seen a few times. The rearrangement joins TRBV12-3 or TRBV12-4 to TRBJ2-7, with 9 nucleotides matching TRBD1. The V segment lost 5 bases and the J segment 2 bases; nucleotides outside the gene matches: 4. The CDR3 runs 14 residues. The CDR3 region is CASSATGGTYEQYF. The CDR3 DNA reads as TGTGCCAGCAGTGCGACAGGGGGTACCTACGAGCAGTACTTC.

J is TRBJ2-1 and V is TRBV7-2; D ambiguous. The CDR3 is 14 residues long. The germline V gene has CDR1 SGHTA and CDR2 FQGNSA. The V and J ends lost 1 base and 6 bases respectively, with 10 bases between them. The CDR3 region is CASSLVREANEQFF. The DNA for the CDR3 is TGTGCCAGCAGCTTAGTTAGAGAGGCCAATGAGCAGTTCTTC.

Points on this clonotype: An end of the junction differs from the germline gene, which may be a read error. The chain links TRBV6-5 to TRBJ2-3; 11 nucleotides align to TRBD2. The CDR3 has 16 residues. Per the germline V gene, CDR1 is MNHEY and CDR2 is SVGAGI. The CDR3 region is CASSYTTSGATGTQYF. CDR3 nucleotides: TGTGCCAGCAGTTACACGACTAGCGGGGCCACAGGTACGCAGTATTTT.

The sample holds a few counts of this clonotype. This chain joins TRBV6-5 and TRBJ2-5; possibly TRBD1 for D (5 bases). CDR1 and CDR2 from the germline V gene are MNHEY and SVGAGI. The CDR3 has 14 amino acids. V was pared by 5 bases and J by 4 bases, with 14 bases between. CDR3 in DNA: TGTGCCAGCAGTACCCGTCAGGGTTCAGAGACCCAGTACTTC. Translating it yields CASSTRQGSETQYF.

V gene TRBV6-2 or TRBV6-3 combines with J gene TRBJ2-7; D call uncertain. The CDR3 extends over 15 amino acids. Germline V lookup: CDR1 MNHEY, CDR2 SVGEGT. Trimming took off 7 bases at V and 2 bases at J, with 18 bases between the two ends. The CDR3: CASTQERLFAYEQYF. The CDR3 DNA reads as TGTGCCAGCACCCAAGAAAGGCTCTTCGCCTACGAGCAGTACTTC.

The chain is built from TRBV10-2 and TRBJ2-1; no clear D. Germline CDR1 is WSHSY and CDR2 is SAAADI. V lost 0 bases and J 11 bases, leaving 8 bases between the germline ends. The CDR3 totals 12 residues. For the CDR3, the DNA is TGCGCCAGCAGTGAGTCGGTCAGTCAGCAGTTCTTC. Protein sequence: CASSESVSQQFF.

For the CDR3, the DNA is TGTGCTAGTGGTTTGAATAAGTCGGAGTCCTACGAGCAGTACTTC. This sequence encodes CASGLNKSESYEQYF. The rearrangement links TRBV12-5 to TRBJ2-7; D not resolved. This CDR3 is 15 amino acids long. CDR1 and CDR2 from the germline V gene are LGHNT and FRNRAP. V was pared by 2 bases and J by 1 base, with 12 bases between.

The chain links TRBV27 to TRBJ2-1; perhaps TRBD2 as D (5 bases). The CDR3 extends over 16 amino acids. Trimming cost V 0 bases and J 0 bases, with 9 bases left between them. Germline lookup yields CDR1 MNHEY and CDR2 SMNVEV (reference sequence). Written as DNA, the CDR3 is TGTGCCAGCAGTTTATCCACTAGAAGCTCCTACAATGAGCAGTTCTTC. Its protein product is CASSLSTRSSYNEQFF.

In this sample, this clonotype turned up a few times. The genes are TRBV7-9 and TRBJ1-2; no firm D call. The V end lost 2 bases, the J end lost 9 bases, and 7 bases lay between the germline ends. The CDR3 has 11 residues. The V gene's germline CDR1 is SEHNR and CDR2 FQNEAQ (reference sequence). The CDR3 here is CASSLFARYTF. The CDR3 bases are TGTGCCAGCAGCTTATTTGCTCGCTACACCTTC.